This TCR beta chain was sequenced during a study of CD8+ T cells in alopecia areata. Study-wide context: After 6 to 18 months of tofacitinib, follow-up continued 6 months off drug. Severity scores in treated patients reflected the percentage of scalp affected. Study observations and caveats: On tofacitinib, scalp clonality and expanded CD8+ clones among top 100 fell significantly.

This clone has a handful of counts. Its target is not known. cDNA prepared by RNA extraction and subsequent reverse transcription served as the template for sequencing. The protocol was immunoSEQ multiplex PCR, while the TCRdb copy is restricted to in-frame clones and leaves out a portion. The sample carries some 170,000 clones, about three fifths recorded once. The treatment denotes: oral pan-JAK inhibitor, 5-10 mg twice daily. CDR3 length: 13 amino acids. Germline V gene data show CDR1 as SNHLY and CDR2 as FYNNEI. The germline V and J ends were trimmed by 8 bases and 7 bases, with 12 bases remaining between them.

The clonotype originates from a human donor with alopecia areata. This specimen consisted of CD4+ T cells sorted from blood, obtained between weeks 55 and 65, from a patient treated with tofacitinib. The chain couples TRBV2 to TRBJ1-6; maybe TRBD1 (5 bases). Here the CDR3 reads CASGLGVNSPLHF. CDR3 sequence (DNA): TGTGCCAGCGGTTTAGGGGTGAATTCACCCCTCCACTTT. Supplemented by reference TRBV2 and TRBJ1-6, the full variable domain reads EPEVTQTPSHQVTQMGQEVILRCVPISNHLYFYWYRQILGQKVEFLVSFYNNEISEKSEIFDDQFSVERPDGSNFTLKIRSTKLEDSAMYFCASGLGVNSPLHFGNGTRLTVT.